The sequence of this TCR beta chain was determined in a study of blood T cell repertoires in COVID-19. Overall study context: The United States, Italy and Spain were the sources of the acute and convalescent COVID-19 samples. Sources were T cells, B-cell-depleted T cells, or PBMCs; the material itself was cDNA or gDNA.

Per the study methods: Cell counts per sample came from amplifying reference gene primers. Sequenced by immunoSEQ multiplex PCR; TCRdb stores in-frame clones only, minus some. V, J and clone size are those of that table, while D and trimming were read from the DNA. This sample has nearly 70,000 clones; roughly 88% occur once, and the top ten carry 5.5% to 7%. The receptor was isolated from a woman in her 70s with acute or convalescent COVID-19. Sequenced: peripheral blood.

The CDR3 sequence is CASSQGRQGASQETQYF. The CDR3 DNA sequence: TGTGCCAGCAGCCAAGGGAGACAGGGGGCTAGTCAAGAGACCCAGTACTTC. The chain is built from TRBV3-1 (or the pseudogene TRBV3-2) and TRBJ2-5, with 10 bases that match TRBD1. The CDR3 totals 17 residues. V lost 1 base to trimming and J lost 2 bases; unmatched junction nucleotides: 7. Germline-derived CDR1 and CDR2 are LGHDT and YNNKEL (reference sequence).